A single sample gave rise to the 27 T cell receptor beta chains below, sequenced in a study of tumor-infiltrating lymphocytes in localized non-small cell lung cancer. Data came from immunoSEQ multiplex PCR; TCRdb stores just in-frame clones and leaves some out. In the table there are thousands of clones, less than 80% of which are singletons. The sample consisted of lung tumor tissue. These receptors came from a human donor with non-small cell lung cancer.

The chain carries TRBV6-1 and TRBJ1-6; 7 positions agree with TRBD1. V lost 7 bases and J lost 4; bases outside the gene matches: 7. The germline V gene encodes CDR1 MNHNS and CDR2 SASEGT. The CDR3 has 15 residues. DNA of the CDR3: TGTGCCAGCATAGCAGGGGGGGGTTATAATTCACCCCTCCACTTT. It is translated as CASIAGGGYNSPLHF.

V gene TRBV28 combines with J gene TRBJ2-3; no firm D call. Deletions cut 10 bases from V and 1 base from J, with 6 bases between. CDR1 is MDHEN, CDR2 SYDVKM, per germline. The CDR3 covers 11 residues. CDR3 bases: TGTGCCACCTTGGGCACAGATACGCAGTATTTT. Amino acid sequence: CATLGTDTQYF.

This clone has just a few counts. The chain combines TRBV19 with TRBJ1-2; the match to TRBD1 covers 11 bases. CDR1 is LNHDA, CDR2 SQIVND, per germline (reference sequence). Trimming cost V 8 bases and J 3 bases; bases outside gene matches: 2. CDR3 length: 13 residues. CDR3 nucleotides: TGTGCCAGTGGACAGGGGGCGGACTATGGCTACACCTTC. Translating gives CASGQGADYGYTF.

The chain couples TRBV7-6 to TRBJ1-2; a weak D match, TRBD1 (5 bases). From germline, CDR1 is SGHVS and CDR2 FNYEAQ. This CDR3 comprises 12 residues. V was cut by 5 bases and J by 8 bases, with 12 bases left in between. The CDR3 is CASSDGGWGYTF. CDR3 coding DNA: TGTGCCAGCAGCGATGGGGGTTGGGGCTACACCTTC.

In this sample, this clone turned up a few times. This chain links TRBV18 with TRBJ2-5; 7 nucleotides line up with TRBD1. Germline trimming cut 3 bases from V and 7 bases from J; bases unmatched to any gene: 8. The CDR3 has 14 residues. Germline V CDR1 and CDR2: KGHSH, LQKENI. The CDR3 loop reads CASSPLKGAVTQYF. The CDR3 bases are TGTGCCAGCTCACCTCTGAAGGGGGCTGTGACCCAGTACTTC.

The V call is TRBV9, the J call TRBJ2-1; D gene uncertain. CDR1 and CDR2 from the germline V gene are SGDLS and YYNGEE. Trimming left V 4 bases short and J 0 bases short, with 17 bases between. This CDR3 is 17 amino acids long. The CDR3, as DNA: TGTGCCAGCAGCCCCGAGTCAGGATCGAGCTCCTACAATGAGCAGTTCTTC. Its translation is CASSPESGSSSYNEQFF. Supplemented by reference TRBV9 and TRBJ2-1, the full variable domain reads DSGVTQTPKHLITATGQRVTLRCSPRSGDLSVYWYQQSLDQGLQFLIQYYNGEERAKGNILERFSAQQFPDLHSELNLSSLELGDSALYFCASSPESGSSSYNEQFFGPGTRLTVL.

The chain uses TRBV7-2 and TRBJ2-1; D might be TRBD1 or TRBD2, each matching 5 bases. The CDR3 length is 12 residues. CDR1 SGHTA and CDR2 FQGNSA come from the germline V gene. V lost 5 bases, J lost 10 bases, and 12 bases lay in between. The CDR3 bases are TGTGCCAGCAGCCAGGGACCCGTCGAGCAGTTCTTC. Translating gives CASSQGPVEQFF.

The chain uses TRBV6-1 and TRBJ2-1; 8 positions agree with TRBD2. Losses at the gene ends were 4 bases for V and 3 bases for J; bases not matched to a gene: 2. CDR1 is MNHNS, CDR2 SASEGT, per germline. The CDR3 loop spans 14 amino acids. The CDR3, as DNA: TGTGCCAGCAGTGCCAGCGGGGGCTACAATGAGCAGTTCTTC. Residues: CASSASGGYNEQFF.

This clone was observed a few times. The chain joins TRBV7-9 to TRBJ1-5; no firm D call. The CDR3 extends over 12 amino acids. The ends were cut back, 4 bases at V and 8 bases at J, with 9 bases in the middle. Germline V CDR1 and CDR2: SEHNR, FQNEAQ (reference sequence). The CDR3 loop is CASSSGWEPQHF. In DNA, the CDR3 is TGTGCCAGCAGCTCCGGGTGGGAGCCCCAGCATTTT.

In its sample, this clone was seen once. This sequence joins TRBV7-6 and TRBJ1-5, with no clear D. The V gene lost 1 base and the J gene lost 0 bases, with 19 bases spanning the gap. Germline V CDR1 and CDR2: SGHVS, FNYEAQ. The CDR3 totals 19 residues. CDR3 bases: TGTGCCAGCAGCTTAGATGAGGGCTCAAAGGGTTATAGCAATCAGCCCCAGCATTTT. This sequence encodes CASSLDEGSKGYSNQPQHF.

This chain joins TRBV7-2 and TRBJ1-1; possible D gene TRBD1, 6 bases. Germline V gives CDR1 SGHTA, CDR2 FQGNSA. Deletions cut 2 bases from V and 1 base from J, with 14 bases between. This CDR3 spans 16 amino acids. CDR3 in DNA: TGTGCCAGCAGCTTATTGGGGGCGGGTAAGAACACTGAAGCTTTCTTT. It specifies CASSLLGAGKNTEAFF.

This clone was recorded once. This chain uses TRBV9 with TRBJ2-1; 12 bases are a match to TRBD2. The CDR3 runs to 18 residues. V shed 4 bases, J shed 2 bases, and the junction held 10 bases outside the gene matches. Germline V CDR1 and CDR2: SGDLS, YYNGEE. CDR3 bases: TGTGCCAGCAGCCAAGAGGGGCTAGCGGGGGGGGCCTACAATGAGCAGTTCTTC. Encoded protein: CASSQEGLAGGAYNEQFF.

The rearrangement links TRBV5-1 to TRBJ1-1; D unclear. The V gene's germline CDR1 is SGHRS and CDR2 YFSETQ. The V end lost 2 bases, the J end lost 0 bases, and 11 bases lay between the germline ends. The CDR3 is 15 amino acids. The CDR3 DNA is TGCGCCAGCAGCTTAGCCTTCGGACTGAACACTGAAGCTTTCTTT. Its protein is CASSLAFGLNTEAFF.

The chain carries TRBV9 and TRBJ2-7; D is possibly TRBD1 or TRBD2 (5 bases each). Trimming cost V 3 bases and J 4 bases, with 23 bases left between them. The CDR3 spans 17 residues. Germline CDR1 is SGDLS and CDR2 is YYNGEE. The CDR3 region has the DNA TGTGCCAGCAGCGCCGCCACGGGGACGACGCAACTATACGAGCAGTACTTC. Protein sequence: CASSAATGTTQLYEQYF.

This clone has only one observation. The chain combines TRBV7-2 with TRBJ1-5; D possibly corresponds to TRBD1 (5 bases). This CDR3 comprises 15 residues. From germline, CDR1 is SGHTA and CDR2 FQGNSA. V lost 4 bases to trimming and J lost 0 bases, with 10 bases between them. The CDR3 is CASSSEGDSNQPQHF. The CDR3 coding sequence is TGTGCCAGCAGCTCAGAAGGGGATAGCAATCAGCCCCAGCATTTT.

This chain connects TRBV11-2 to TRBJ2-7; D is ambiguous. The CDR3 runs to 14 residues. Germline V gives CDR1 SGHAT, CDR2 FQNNGV. V was clipped by 3 bases and J by 0 bases, with 9 bases between them. The CDR3: CASSFTDSSYEQYF. For the CDR3, the DNA is TGTGCCAGCAGCTTTACAGATAGCTCCTACGAGCAGTACTTC.

The chain recombines TRBV7-9 with TRBJ1-5, with D possibly TRBD1 on 6 matching bases. The CDR3 is 15 amino acids. V lost 4 bases to trimming and J lost 6 bases, with 16 bases between them. Germline loops: CDR1 SEHNR, CDR2 FQNEAQ (reference sequence). The CDR3 loop reads CASSSTEDSLQPQHF. As DNA, the CDR3 is TGTGCCAGCAGCTCGACCGAGGACAGCCTTCAGCCCCAGCATTTT.

V gene TRBV9 combines with J gene TRBJ2-2; D is uncertain. CDR1 is SGDLS and CDR2 is YYNGEE in the germline V gene. CDR3 length: 14 residues. The ends were cut back, 0 bases at V and 4 bases at J, with 7 bases in the middle. The CDR3 spells CASSVGPSTGELFF. The CDR3, as DNA: TGTGCCAGCAGCGTAGGTCCGTCCACCGGGGAGCTGTTTTTT.

This chain connects TRBV25-1 to TRBJ2-7, with D possibly being TRBD1 or TRBD2 (5 bases each). Trimming cost V 7 bases and J 5 bases, with 15 bases left between them. This CDR3 spans 13 amino acids. Germline V gives CDR1 MGHDK, CDR2 SYGVNS. CDR3: CASKDPGLDEQYF. Here the CDR3 DNA reads TGTGCCAGCAAAGATCCGGGGCTGGACGAGCAGTACTTC.

This rearrangement joins TRBV11-2 to TRBJ1-6; TRBD1 might be the D (6 bases). The CDR3 length is 15 residues. Looked up from germline, CDR1 is SGHAT and CDR2 is FQNNGV. The ends were cut back, 5 bases at V and 6 bases at J, with 14 bases in the middle. CDR3 DNA: TGTGCCAGCAGCCCGAGCAGGGGAACTAATTCACCCCTCCACTTT. It is translated as CASSPSRGTNSPLHF.

The chain uses TRBV11-2 and TRBJ2-7; a possible D gene is TRBD2 (6 bases). Looked up from germline, CDR1 is SGHAT and CDR2 is FQNNGV. V was cut by 2 bases and J by 5 bases, with 19 bases left in between. The CDR3 length is 16 residues. The CDR3 DNA is TGTGCCAGCAGCTTATTAACCATCGGGAGTGCAGACGAGCAGTACTTC. It translates to CASSLLTIGSADEQYF. The whole variable domain, remainder taken from reference TRBV11-2 and TRBJ2-7, is EAGVAQSPRYKIIEKRQSVAFWCNPISGHATLYWYQQILGQGPKLLIQFQNNGVVDDSQLPKDRFSAERLKGVDSTLKIQPAKLEDSAVYLCASSLLTIGSADEQYFGPGTRLTVT.

J is TRBJ1-5 and V is TRBV6-1; no clear D gene. Trimming cost V 6 bases and J 4 bases, with 7 bases left between them. The CDR3 is made up of 12 amino acids. Germline assignment: CDR1 MNHNS and CDR2 SASEGT. CDR3: CASRELNQPQHF. In DNA, the CDR3 is TGTGCCAGCAGGGAATTAAATCAGCCCCAGCATTTT.

By proportion, this clone is large. The chain has TRBV13 and TRBJ2-7; the D is unclear. Germline loops: CDR1 PRHDT, CDR2 FYEKMQ (reference sequence). The ends were cut back, 3 bases at V and 4 bases at J, with 4 bases in the middle. There are 11 residues in the CDR3. This CDR3 is CASSFSYEQYF. As DNA, the CDR3 is TGTGCCAGCAGCTTCTCTTACGAGCAGTACTTC.

V usage is TRBV9 and J usage is TRBJ2-7, with D possibly matching TRBD2 (6 bases). This CDR3 has 15 amino acids. Trimming removed 2 bases from V and 3 bases from J, with 15 bases in between. Germline CDR1 is SGDLS and CDR2 is YYNGEE. CDR3 DNA: TGTGCCAGCAGCGTCGCCACGGGAGAGGTCTACGAGCAGTACTTC. This translates into CASSVATGEVYEQYF.

The gene calls are TRBV4-1 and TRBJ2-1, with 8 positions matching TRBD2. Germline trimming cut 4 bases from V and 5 bases from J; bases unmatched to any gene: 13. Germline V CDR1 and CDR2: MGHRA, YSYEKL. The CDR3 loop spans 17 amino acids. The CDR3 spells CASSPRTLAGLNNEQFF. CDR3 DNA: TGCGCCAGCAGCCCCCGGACTTTAGCGGGACTAAACAATGAGCAGTTCTTC.

V gene TRBV7-9 combines with J gene TRBJ1-1; TRBD1 might be the D (6 bases). The V gene lost 2 bases and the J gene lost 5 bases, with 15 bases spanning the gap. CDR3 length: 15 amino acids. Per germline, CDR1 SEHNR and CDR2 FQNEAQ (reference sequence). For the CDR3, the DNA is TGTGCCAGCAGCTTATCGGGGGGCAGGGATACTGAAGCTTTCTTT. Translation gives CASSLSGGRDTEAFF.

The CDR3 loop reads CAISELAGQETQYF. In nucleotides, the CDR3 is TGTGCCATCAGTGAACTAGCGGGGCAAGAGACCCAGTACTTC. The chain has TRBV10-3 and TRBJ2-5, with 10 bases fitting TRBD2. From germline, CDR1 is ENHRY and CDR2 SYGVKD. CDR3 size: 14 residues. Trimming took 3 bases from V and 2 from J; bases not matched to a gene: 0.